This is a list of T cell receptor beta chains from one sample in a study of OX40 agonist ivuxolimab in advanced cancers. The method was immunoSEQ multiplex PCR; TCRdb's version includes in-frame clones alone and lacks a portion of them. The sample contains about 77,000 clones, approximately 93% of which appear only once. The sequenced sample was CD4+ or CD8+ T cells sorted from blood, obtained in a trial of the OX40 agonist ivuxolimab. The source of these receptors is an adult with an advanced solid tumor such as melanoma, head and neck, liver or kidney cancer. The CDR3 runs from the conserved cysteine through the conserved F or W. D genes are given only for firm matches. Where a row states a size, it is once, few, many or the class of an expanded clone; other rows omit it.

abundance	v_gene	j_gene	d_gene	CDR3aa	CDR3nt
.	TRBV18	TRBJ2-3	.	CASSPGGDTQYF	TGTGCCAGCTCACCGGGGGGAGATACGCAGTATTTT
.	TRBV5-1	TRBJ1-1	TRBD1	CASSWGPGQGWKAEAFF	TGCGCCAGCAGCTGGGGACCGGGACAGGGCTGGAAGGCTGAAGCTTTCTTT
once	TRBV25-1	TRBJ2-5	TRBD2	CASSEWLAGVTVSETQYF	TGTGCCAGCAGTGAATGGCTAGCGGGAGTTACAGTTTCGGAGACCCAGTACTTC
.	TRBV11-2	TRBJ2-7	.	CASTHWGIGSYEQYF	TGTGCCAGCACTCACTGGGGGATAGGTTCCTACGAGCAGTACTTC
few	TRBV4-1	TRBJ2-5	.	CASSQDSQGYGETQYF	TGCGCCAGCAGCCAAGATTCCCAAGGATACGGGGAGACCCAGTACTTC
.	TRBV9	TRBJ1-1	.	CASSPGPGEAFF	TGTGCCAGCAGCCCGGGTCCAGGTGAAGCTTTCTTT
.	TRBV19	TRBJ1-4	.	CASSILPGGELFF	TGTGCCAGTAGTATACTCCCGGGCGGGGAACTGTTTTTT
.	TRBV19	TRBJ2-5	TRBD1	CASTTTGMETQYF	TGTGCCAGTACGACGACAGGGATGGAGACCCAGTACTTC
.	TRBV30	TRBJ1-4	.	CAWSADRSGRKTVF	TGTGCCTGGAGTGCTGACAGATCCGGGAGAAAAACTGTTTTT
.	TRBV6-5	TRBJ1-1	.	CASSLRHPLTEAFF	TGTGCCAGCAGTCTGAGACACCCCCTGACTGAAGCTTTCTTT
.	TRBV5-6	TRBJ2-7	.	CASSTGQRGWAYEQYF	TGTGCCAGCAGCACCGGACAGCGAGGATGGGCCTACGAGCAGTACTTC
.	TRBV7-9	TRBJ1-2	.	CASSLTDRLVDYGYTF	TGTGCCAGCAGCTTAACCGACAGGTTGGTGGACTATGGCTACACCTTC
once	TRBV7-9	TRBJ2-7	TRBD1	CASSLVTGQEQYF	TGTGCCAGCAGCTTAGTTACGGGACAGGAGCAGTACTTC